This paragraph covers one TCR beta chain sequence. Antigen: not known. Per the original data handling: Filtering of immunoSEQ junctional sequences could not match full-length read filtering. The protocol was immunoSEQ multiplex PCR, while the TCRdb copy is restricted to in-frame clones and leaves out a portion. That table is the source of V, J and clone size, and D and trimming were worked out from the DNA. The sample carries roughly 530,000 clones, approximately 95% recorded once. Germline V gives CDR1 SGHTA, CDR2 FQGNSA. This CDR3 has 12 amino acids. The germline V and J ends were trimmed by 2 bases and 5 bases, with 4 bases remaining between them. The CD4+ fraction was divided into a CD45RA+ naive subset and a CD45RA-negative memory subset. This sample was included in a study of shared clonotypes between healthy human individuals. As for the study in general: For every donor, three CD4 naive, three CD4 memory, two CD8 naive and one CD8 memory plates were used.

Whole-study findings and limits: Against clonotypes common to all four donors, non-shared ones had lower generation probabilities.

The sample was naive CD4+ T cells sorted from blood. Subset noted: CD45RA+ positively selected. V gene TRBV7-2 combines with J gene TRBJ2-1, with unresolved D. The sequence derives from a woman in her 30s in good health. The CDR3 here is CASSLTDNEQFF. Written as DNA, the CDR3 is TGTGCCAGCAGCTTAACAGACAATGAGCAGTTCTTC.